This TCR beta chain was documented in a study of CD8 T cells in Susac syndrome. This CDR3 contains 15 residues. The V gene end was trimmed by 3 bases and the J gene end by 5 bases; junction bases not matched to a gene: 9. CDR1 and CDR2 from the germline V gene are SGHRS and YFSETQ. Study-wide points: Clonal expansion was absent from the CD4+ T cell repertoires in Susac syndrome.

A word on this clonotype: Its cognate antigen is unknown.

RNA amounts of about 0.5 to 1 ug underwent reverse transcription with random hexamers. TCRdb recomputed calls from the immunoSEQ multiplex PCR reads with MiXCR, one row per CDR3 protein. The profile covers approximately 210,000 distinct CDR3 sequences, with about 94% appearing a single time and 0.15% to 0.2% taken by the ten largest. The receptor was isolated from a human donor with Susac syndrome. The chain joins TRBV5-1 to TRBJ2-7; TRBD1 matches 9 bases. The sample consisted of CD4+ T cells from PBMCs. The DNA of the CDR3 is TGCGCCAGCAGCTCACCCCGGGACAGGGCCAACGAGCAGTACTTC. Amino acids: CASSSPRDRANEQYF.